These T cell receptor beta chains were read from a single sample in a study of blood T cell repertoires in COVID-19. Assay used: immunoSEQ multiplex PCR; TCRdb lists only in-frame clones, some missing. The table lists roughly 59,000 clones, around 80% of them singletons. The material sequenced was peripheral blood. The receptors derive from an elderly man with acute or convalescent COVID-19. The CDR3 runs from the conserved cysteine through the conserved F or W. The order of the fields is D gene, J gene, clone size, V gene, CDR3 DNA, CDR3 protein. A D gene is named only where the DNA matches it firmly. Expanded clones get a size class; other rows say once, few or many, or leave the size out.

>TRBD1|TRBJ2-2|-|TRBV27
TGTGCCAGTCGCCCAGGGGGCAACACCGGGGAGCTGTTTTTT
CASRPGGNTGELFF
>TRBD1|TRBJ1-4|-|TRBV6-5
TGTGCCAGCAGTTACGACAGGGTCGGGTCAAAACTGTTTTTT
CASSYDRVGSKLFF
>TRBD2|TRBJ2-3|-|TRBV9
TGTGCCAGCAGCGTAGTAGCGGGCGGCACAGATACGCAGTATTTT
CASSVVAGGTDTQYF
>-|TRBJ2-6|-|TRBV7-9
TGTGCCAGCAGCTTAGCCACAGGGTTCTCTGGGGCCAACGTCCTGACTTTC
CASSLATGFSGANVLTF
>TRBD2|TRBJ2-7|-|TRBV6-6
TGTGCCACCCGGCCTAGCGGATCCTACGAGCAGTACTTC
CATRPSGSYEQYF
>-|TRBJ1-2|-|TRBV9
TGTGCCAGCAGCGATCTCTATGGCTACACCTTC
CASSDLYGYTF
>TRBD2|TRBJ2-1|-|TRBV5-1
TGCGCCAGCAGCTTGTCGGTAGCGGGGCACAATGAGCAGTTCTTC
CASSLSVAGHNEQFF
>TRBD1|TRBJ1-2|-|TRBV11-3
TGTGCCAGCAGACCTACTCAGGGGGCCGGCTACACCTTC
CASRPTQGAGYTF
>-|TRBJ1-1|-|TRBV9
TGTGCCAGCAGCGTAGACCCCAGGAACACTGAAGCTTTCTTT
CASSVDPRNTEAFF
>TRBD1|TRBJ1-1|-|TRBV19
TGTGCCAGTAGCCCGGGACAGCCTTTAATGAACACTGAAGCTTTCTTT
CASSPGQPLMNTEAFF
>-|TRBJ1-1|-|TRBV5-1
TGCGCCAGCAGGGTCGACAGAATGCCGAACACTGAAGCTTTCTTT
CASRVDRMPNTEAFF
>-|TRBJ2-1|once|TRBV11-2
TGTGCCAGCAGCTTAGATCTTAGGCGTTCAGGTGAGCAGTTCTTC
CASSLDLRRSGEQFF
>-|TRBJ2-3|-|TRBV5-4
TGTGCCAGCAGCTTGGCCGGTTCGAGGGCCACCACAGATACGCAGTATTTT
CASSLAGSRATTDTQYF
>TRBD1|TRBJ2-1|-|TRBV6-6
TGTGCCAGCAGTCGCCAGACAGGGGGCCTTAACAATGAGCAGTTCTTC
CASSRQTGGLNNEQFF
>-|TRBJ2-6|-|TRBV19
TGTGCCAGTAGTATAGGAGAAACTGGGGCCAACGTCCTGACTTTC
CASSIGETGANVLTF
>TRBD1|TRBJ1-5|-|TRBV24-1
TGTGCCACCAAACAGGGGAGCAATCAGCCCCAGCATTTT
CATKQGSNQPQHF
>-|TRBJ1-3|-|TRBV30
TGTGCCTGGAGTGTAGGCCAGGGAACTGGAAACACCATATATTTT
CAWSVGQGTGNTIYF
>-|TRBJ2-7|-|TRBV5-6
TGTGCCAGCAGCTTGGGAGGTTACGAGCAGTACTTC
CASSLGGYEQYF
>-|TRBJ2-2|many|TRBV27
TGTGCCAGCAGTTTAGGGGCTTCCACCGGGGAGCTGTTTTTT
CASSLGASTGELFF
>TRBD1|TRBJ2-1|-|TRBV11-3
TGTGCCAGCAGACAGGGGGGACTTTCCTACAATGAGCAGTTCTTC
CASRQGGLSYNEQFF
>TRBD2|TRBJ2-1|-|TRBV10-3
TGTGCCATCAGTGAGTCCGGGACTAGCGGGGGCAATGAGCAGTTCTTC
CAISESGTSGGNEQFF
>-|TRBJ1-1|many|TRBV10-3
TGTGCCATCAGTGAGTCGGGCAGTGAAGCTTTCTTT
CAISESGSEAFF
>TRBD1|TRBJ1-5|-|TRBV18
TGTGCCAGCTCACCAGAGGGACAGGGTGGGCGAAAGACGTTT
CASSPEGQGGRKTF
>-|TRBJ1-3|-|TRBV7-2
TGTGCCAGCAGCTTAAAGGGACAATCCTCTGGAAACACCATATATTTT
CASSLKGQSSGNTIYF
>-|TRBJ1-2|-|TRBV2
TGTGCCAGCAGCAAATCGGACAGCTCCTATGGCTACACCTTC
CASSKSDSSYGYTF
>-|TRBJ1-2|few|TRBV6-6
TGTGCCAGCAGCCCCCAGGTTGGCTATGGCTACACCTTC
CASSPQVGYGYTF
>TRBD2|TRBJ2-1|-|TRBV5-4
TGTGCCAGCAGCCCAGGGGGACTAGCGGGAAATGAGCAGTTCTTC
CASSPGGLAGNEQFF
>TRBD1|TRBJ1-2|-|TRBV27
TGTGCCAGCACTCGGTTTTCCTCCTACGGGACAGGGGAGGTGGTTGGCTACACCTTC
CASTRFSSYGTGEVVGYTF
>-|TRBJ1-6|-|TRBV5-1
TGCGCCAGCAGCCCCGGACAGAATAATTCACCCCTCCACTTT
CASSPGQNNSPLHF